The rows below give T cell receptor beta chains drawn from one sample of a study of molecular identifiers for immune sequencing clone quantification. TCRdb reanalysed the PCR reads using MiXCR and keeps one entry per CDR3 protein. The sample yields some 680,000 distinct CDR3 sequences, over 25% seen once. Sample: naive CD8+ T cells from blood, with Jurkat cell RNA spiked in. These receptors came from a human donor in good health. Some libraries in this study had Jurkat cell RNA spiked in. The conserved cysteine and the conserved F or W are not part of the CDR3 here.

J,V,CDR3
TRBJ1-3,TRBV6-5,ASSYSWDSVRNTIY
TRBJ1-1,TRBV7-9,ASSSGTAEAF
TRBJ2-5,TRBV12-3/TRBV12-4,ASSPQGWQETQY
TRBJ2-3,TRBV2,ASISFGEQGMQGRHTDTQY
TRBJ2-3,TRBV28,ASNYNPPLAGTTDTQY
TRBJ2-5,TRBV7-9,ASSGVKETQY
TRBJ2-7,TRBV7-9,ASSSDRTYVQY
TRBJ1-1,TRBV5-1,ASSFTEQIDPNTEAF
TRBJ1-1,TRBV7-2,ASSSYIGQGYTEAF
TRBJ2-7,TRBV4-3,ASSHRTLGRVEQY
TRBJ2-2,TRBV28,ASSHKVGTVNTGELF
TRBJ2-5,TRBV20-1,SARFWTQFDETQY
TRBJ1-1,TRBV27,ASSAQLPRGVTEAF
TRBJ2-7,TRBV7-6,ASSLPGTSYEQY
TRBJ2-2,TRBV19,ASNIGVGELF
TRBJ2-3,TRBV15,ATSVDYTDTQY
TRBJ2-1,TRBV5-1,ASSALPGQGGDEQF
TRBJ2-5,TRBV25-1,ASSEDRFEETQY
TRBJ2-3,TRBV28,ASSFSPKDRVTSTDTQY
TRBJ2-1,TRBV27,ASSSLRGSYNEQL